This TCR beta chain was sequenced during a study of blood T cell repertoires in COVID-19. Libraries were prepared by immunoSEQ multiplex PCR; TCRdb keeps only in-frame clonotypes and omits some of them. The profile shows fewer than 300,000 clones, approximately 90% of them singletons. Individuals drawn from 24 US areas were about 18 to 100 years old. The CDR3 covers 15 residues. The V gene end was trimmed by 8 bases and the J gene end by 3 bases; junction bases not matched to a gene: 9. Germline CDR1 and CDR2: MDHEN and SYDVKM. Sequenced: PBMCs or T cells enriched from blood (not recorded which). This receptor was obtained from a middle-aged man who had recovered from COVID-19. V is TRBV28 and J is TRBJ1-1; 10 nucleotides line up with TRBD1. CDR3 nucleotides: TGTGCCAGCCGGTACGCCGGGACAGGGGACACTGAAGCTTTCTTT. Translating gives CASRYAGTGDTEAFF.